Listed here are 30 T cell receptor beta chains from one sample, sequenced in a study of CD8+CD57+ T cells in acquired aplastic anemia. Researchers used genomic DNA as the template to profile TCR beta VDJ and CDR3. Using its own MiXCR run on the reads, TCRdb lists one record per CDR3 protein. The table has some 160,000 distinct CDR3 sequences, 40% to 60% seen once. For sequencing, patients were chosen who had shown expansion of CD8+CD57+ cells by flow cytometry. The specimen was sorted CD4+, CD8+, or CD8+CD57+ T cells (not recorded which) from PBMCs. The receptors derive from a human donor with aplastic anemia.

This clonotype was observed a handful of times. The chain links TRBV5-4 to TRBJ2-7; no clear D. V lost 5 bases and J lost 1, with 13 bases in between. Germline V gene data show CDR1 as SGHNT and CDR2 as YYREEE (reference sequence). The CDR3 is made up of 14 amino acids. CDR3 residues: CASSPRDGSYEQYF. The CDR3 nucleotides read TGTGCCAGCAGTCCTCGCGACGGTTCCTACGAGCAGTACTTC.

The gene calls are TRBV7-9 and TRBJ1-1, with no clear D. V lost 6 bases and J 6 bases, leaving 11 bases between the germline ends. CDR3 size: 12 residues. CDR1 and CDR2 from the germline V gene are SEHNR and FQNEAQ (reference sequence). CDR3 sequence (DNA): TGTGCCAGCAGACGGTTGGACGCTGAAGCTTTCTTT. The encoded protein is CASRRLDAEAFF.

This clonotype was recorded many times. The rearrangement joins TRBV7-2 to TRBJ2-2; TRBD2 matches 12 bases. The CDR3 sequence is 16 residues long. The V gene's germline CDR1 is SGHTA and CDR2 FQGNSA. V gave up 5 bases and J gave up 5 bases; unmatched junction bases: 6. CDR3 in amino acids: CASSILAGGRTGELFF. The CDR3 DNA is TGTGCCAGCAGCATACTAGCGGGAGGTCGTACCGGGGAGCTGTTTTTT.

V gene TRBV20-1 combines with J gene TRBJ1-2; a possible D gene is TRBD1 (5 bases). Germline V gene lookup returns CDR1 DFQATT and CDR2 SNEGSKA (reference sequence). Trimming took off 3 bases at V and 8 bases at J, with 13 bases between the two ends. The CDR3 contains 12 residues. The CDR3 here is CSASRGSEGYTF. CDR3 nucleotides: TGCAGTGCTAGTCGGGGGTCGGAGGGCTACACCTTC.

CDR3 sequence (DNA): TGTGCCACCAGTCTACGTCGGGGACCGAATGAAAAACTGTTTTTT. Its protein is CATSLRRGPNEKLFF. The rearrangement uses TRBV15 and TRBJ1-4, with D maybe TRBD1 (5 bases). V shed 6 bases and J shed 5 bases, with 16 bases lying between them. Germline values: CDR1 LNHNV, CDR2 YYDKDF (reference sequence). The CDR3 is 15 residues long. The full variable domain, completed using reference TRBV15 and TRBJ1-4, is DAMVIQNPRYQVTQFGKPVTLSCSQTLNHNVMYWYQQKSSQAPKLLFHYYDKDFNNEADTPDNFQSRRPNTSFCFLDIRSPGLGDTAMYLCATSLRRGPNEKLFFGSGTQLSVL.

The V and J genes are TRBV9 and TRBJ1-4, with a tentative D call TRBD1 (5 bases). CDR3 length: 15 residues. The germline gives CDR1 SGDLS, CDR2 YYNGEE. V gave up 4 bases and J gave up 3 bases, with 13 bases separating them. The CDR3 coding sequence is TGTGCCAGCAGCTCAGGGTGGCAGTCTAATGAAAAACTGTTTTTT. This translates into CASSSGWQSNEKLFF. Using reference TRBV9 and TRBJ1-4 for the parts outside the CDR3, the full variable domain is DSGVTQTPKHLITATGQRVTLRCSPRSGDLSVYWYQQSLDQGLQFLIQYYNGEERAKGNILERFSAQQFPDLHSELNLSSLELGDSALYFCASSSGWQSNEKLFFGSGTQLSVL.

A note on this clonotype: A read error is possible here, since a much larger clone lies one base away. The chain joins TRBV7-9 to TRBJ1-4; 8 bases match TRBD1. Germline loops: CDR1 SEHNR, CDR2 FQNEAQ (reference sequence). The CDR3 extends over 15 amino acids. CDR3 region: CASSRAAGGYERLFF. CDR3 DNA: TGTGCCAGCAGCCGCGCGGCAGGGGGCTATGAAAGACTGTTTTTT.

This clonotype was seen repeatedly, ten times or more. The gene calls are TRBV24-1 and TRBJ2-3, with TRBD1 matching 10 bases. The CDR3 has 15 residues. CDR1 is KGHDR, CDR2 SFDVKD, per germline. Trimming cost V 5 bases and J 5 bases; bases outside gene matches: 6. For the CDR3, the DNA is TGTGCCACCAGTGTCAACCGGGACAGGGGAGATACGCAGTATTTT. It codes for CATSVNRDRGDTQYF.

CDR3 residues: CSVDMGSNQPQHF. In DNA form, the CDR3 reads TGCAGCGTTGATATGGGTTCCAATCAGCCCCAGCATTTT. The chain joins TRBV29-1 to TRBJ1-5; D remains unclear. V lost 3 bases to trimming and J lost 3 bases, with 9 bases between them. The CDR3 is 13 residues long. CDR1 and CDR2 (germline): SQVTM, ANQGSEA.

CDR3 coding DNA: TGCAGTGCTAGAGATTGGCAGGGCACTGAAGCTTTCTTT. It encodes CSARDWQGTEAFF. This chain uses TRBV20-1 with TRBJ1-1, with D possibly being TRBD1 (5 bases). Germline CDR1 and CDR2: DFQATT and SNEGSKA (reference sequence). V gave up 0 bases and J gave up 4 bases, with 9 bases separating them. There are 13 residues in the CDR3.

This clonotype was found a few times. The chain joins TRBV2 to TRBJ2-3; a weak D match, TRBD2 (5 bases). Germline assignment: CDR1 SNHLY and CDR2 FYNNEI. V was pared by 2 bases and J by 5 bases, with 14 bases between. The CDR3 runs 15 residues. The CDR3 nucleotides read TGTGCCAGCAGTGAACGAGGGCTTAGAAAAGATACGCAGTATTTT. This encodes CASSERGLRKDTQYF. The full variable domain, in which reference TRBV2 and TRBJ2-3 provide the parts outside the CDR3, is EPEVTQTPSHQVTQMGQEVILRCVPISNHLYFYWYRQILGQKVEFLVSFYNNEISEKSEIFDDQFSVERPDGSNFTLKIRSTKLEDSAMYFCASSERGLRKDTQYFGPGTRLTVL.

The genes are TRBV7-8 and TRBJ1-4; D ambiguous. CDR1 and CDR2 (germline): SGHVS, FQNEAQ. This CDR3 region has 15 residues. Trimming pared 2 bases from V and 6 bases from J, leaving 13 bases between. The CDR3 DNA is TGTGCCAGCAGCTTAAAGTGGGCTATAGATGAAAAACTGTTTTTT. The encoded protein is CASSLKWAIDEKLFF. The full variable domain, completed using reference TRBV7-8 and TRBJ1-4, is GAGVSQSPRYKVAKRGQDVALRCDPISGHVSLFWYQQALGQGPEFLTYFQNEAQLDKSGLPSDRFFAERPEGSVSTLKIQRTQQEDSAVYLCASSLKWAIDEKLFFGSGTQLSVL.

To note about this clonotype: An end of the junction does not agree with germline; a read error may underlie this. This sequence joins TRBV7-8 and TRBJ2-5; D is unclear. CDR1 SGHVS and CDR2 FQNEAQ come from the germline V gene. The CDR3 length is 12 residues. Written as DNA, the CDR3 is TGCGCCAGCAGCCAAGCACAAGAGACCCAGTACTTC. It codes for CASSQAQETQYF.

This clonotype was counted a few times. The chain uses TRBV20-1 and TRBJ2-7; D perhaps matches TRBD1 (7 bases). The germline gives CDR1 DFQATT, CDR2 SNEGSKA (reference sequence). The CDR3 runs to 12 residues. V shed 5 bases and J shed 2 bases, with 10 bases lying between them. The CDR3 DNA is TGCAGTGCTGCGGGACAGACCTACGAGCAGTACTTC. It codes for CSAAGQTYEQYF.

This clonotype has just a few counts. The CDR3 coding sequence is TGCAGTGCTAGAGCGACGAACAATGAGCAGTTCTTC. Encoded protein: CSARATNNEQFF. The rearrangement links TRBV20-1 to TRBJ2-1; D gene uncertain. Trimming stripped 1 base from V and 5 bases from J, with 6 bases between. Germline lookup yields CDR1 DFQATT and CDR2 SNEGSKA (reference sequence). This CDR3 contains 12 residues.

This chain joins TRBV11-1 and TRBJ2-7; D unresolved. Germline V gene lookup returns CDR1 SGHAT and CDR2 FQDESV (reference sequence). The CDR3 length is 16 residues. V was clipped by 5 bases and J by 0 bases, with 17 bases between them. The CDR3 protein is CASSRVMAVSSYEQYF. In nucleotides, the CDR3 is TGTGCCAGCAGCCGTGTCATGGCGGTGAGCTCCTACGAGCAGTACTTC.

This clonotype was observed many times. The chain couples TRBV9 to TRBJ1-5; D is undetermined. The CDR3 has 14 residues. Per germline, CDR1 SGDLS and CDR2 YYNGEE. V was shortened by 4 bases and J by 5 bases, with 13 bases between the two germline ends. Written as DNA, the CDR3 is TGTGCCAGCAGCCCAGACGACGGAGATCAGCCCCAGCATTTT. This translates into CASSPDDGDQPQHF.

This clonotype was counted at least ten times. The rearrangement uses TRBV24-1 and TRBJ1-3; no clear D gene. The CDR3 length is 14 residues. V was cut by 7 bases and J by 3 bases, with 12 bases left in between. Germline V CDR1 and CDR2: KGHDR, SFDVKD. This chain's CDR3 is CATSDAEYGNTIYF. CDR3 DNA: TGTGCCACCAGCGACGCTGAATATGGAAACACCATATATTTT.

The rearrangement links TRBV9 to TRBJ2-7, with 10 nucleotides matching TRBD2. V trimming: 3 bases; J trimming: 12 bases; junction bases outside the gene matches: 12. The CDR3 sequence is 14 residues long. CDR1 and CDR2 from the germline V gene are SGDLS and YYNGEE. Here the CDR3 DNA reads TGTGCCAGCAGCGCCCAGCAGACTAGCGGGTCCCTGTACTTC. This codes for CASSAQQTSGSLYF.

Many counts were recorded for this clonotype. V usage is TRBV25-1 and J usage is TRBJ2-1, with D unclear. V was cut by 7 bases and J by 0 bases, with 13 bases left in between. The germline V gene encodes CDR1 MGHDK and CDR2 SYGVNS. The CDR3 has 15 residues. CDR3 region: CASTTTRSSYNEQFF. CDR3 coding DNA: TGTGCCAGCACCACTACCCGAAGCTCCTACAATGAGCAGTTCTTC.

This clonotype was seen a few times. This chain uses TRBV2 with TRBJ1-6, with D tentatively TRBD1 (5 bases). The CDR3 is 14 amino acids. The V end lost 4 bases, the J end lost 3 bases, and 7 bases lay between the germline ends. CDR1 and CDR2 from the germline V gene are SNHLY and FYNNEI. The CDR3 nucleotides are TGTGCCAGCAGTGTAACAGGCTATAATTCACCCCTCCACTTT. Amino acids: CASSVTGYNSPLHF.

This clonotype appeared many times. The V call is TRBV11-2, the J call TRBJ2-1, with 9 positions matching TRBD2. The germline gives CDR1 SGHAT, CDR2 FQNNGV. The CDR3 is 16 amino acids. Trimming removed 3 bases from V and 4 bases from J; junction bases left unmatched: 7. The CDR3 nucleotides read TGTGCCAGCAGCTTTCACCCGACTAGCGGTTACAATGAGCAGTTCTTC. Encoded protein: CASSFHPTSGYNEQFF.

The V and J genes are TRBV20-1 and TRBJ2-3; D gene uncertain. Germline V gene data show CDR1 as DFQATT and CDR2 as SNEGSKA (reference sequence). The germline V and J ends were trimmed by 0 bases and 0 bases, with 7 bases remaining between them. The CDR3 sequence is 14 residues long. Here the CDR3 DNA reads TGCAGTGCTAGAGATCGGGCTAGCACAGATACGCAGTATTTT. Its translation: CSARDRASTDTQYF.

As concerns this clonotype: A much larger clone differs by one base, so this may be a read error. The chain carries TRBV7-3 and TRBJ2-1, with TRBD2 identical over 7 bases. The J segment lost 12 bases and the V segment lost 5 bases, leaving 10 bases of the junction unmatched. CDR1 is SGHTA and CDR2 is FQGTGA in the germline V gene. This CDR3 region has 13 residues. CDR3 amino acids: CASSHVGRGGQFF. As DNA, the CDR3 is TGTGCCAGCAGCCACGTAGGGCGCGGGGGGCAGTTCTTC.

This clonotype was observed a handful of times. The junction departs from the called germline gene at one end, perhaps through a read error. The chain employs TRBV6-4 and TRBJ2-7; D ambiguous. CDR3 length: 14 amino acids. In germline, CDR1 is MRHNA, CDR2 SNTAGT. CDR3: CASSSPTVSYGQYF. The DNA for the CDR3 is TGTGCCAGCAGTTCCCCGACGGTCTCCTACGGGCAGTACTTC.

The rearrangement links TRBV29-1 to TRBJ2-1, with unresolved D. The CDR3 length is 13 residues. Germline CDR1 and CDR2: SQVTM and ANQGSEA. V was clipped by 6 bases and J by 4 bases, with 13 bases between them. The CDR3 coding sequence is TGCAGCGTGGCCCCTCGAGCTTACAATGAGCAGTTCTTC. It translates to CSVAPRAYNEQFF.

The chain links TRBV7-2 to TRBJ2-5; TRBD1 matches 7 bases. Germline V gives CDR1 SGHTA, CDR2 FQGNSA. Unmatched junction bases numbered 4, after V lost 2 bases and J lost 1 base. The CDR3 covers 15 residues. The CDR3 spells CASSLWGQSQETQYF. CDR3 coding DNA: TGTGCCAGCAGCTTATGGGGACAGAGCCAAGAGACCCAGTACTTC.

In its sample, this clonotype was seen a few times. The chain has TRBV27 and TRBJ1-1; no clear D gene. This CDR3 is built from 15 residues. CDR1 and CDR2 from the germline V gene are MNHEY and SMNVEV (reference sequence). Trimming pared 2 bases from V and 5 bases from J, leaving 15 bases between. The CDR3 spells CASSLKGVGFTEAFF. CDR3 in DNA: TGTGCCAGCAGTTTAAAGGGTGTCGGGTTTACTGAAGCTTTCTTT.

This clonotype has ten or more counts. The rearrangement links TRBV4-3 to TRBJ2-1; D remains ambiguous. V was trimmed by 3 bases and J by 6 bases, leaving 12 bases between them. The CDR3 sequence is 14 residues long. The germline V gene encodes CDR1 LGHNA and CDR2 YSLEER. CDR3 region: CASSQGGRANEQFF. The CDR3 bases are TGCGCCAGCAGCCAGGGCGGAAGGGCCAATGAGCAGTTCTTC.

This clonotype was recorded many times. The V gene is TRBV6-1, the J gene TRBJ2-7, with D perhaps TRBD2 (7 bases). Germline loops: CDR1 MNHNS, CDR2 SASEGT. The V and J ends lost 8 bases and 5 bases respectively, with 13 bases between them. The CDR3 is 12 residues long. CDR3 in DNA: TGTGCCAGCCGCGGGGGCAGGCACGAGCAGTACTTC. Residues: CASRGGRHEQYF.